Reported below is one T cell receptor (beta chain). Its antigen is unknown. Base quality data are lacking; no much larger clone is found one base away. These data originate in a study of cytomegalovirus exposure and HLA in healthy donors (dated by TCRdb to the late 2010s). Describing the broader study: In an earlier analysis of 450 to 750 of the donors, 276 Gb of sequence data and 120 million or so unique TCR beta sequences from about 180 million T cells were reported. Of the roughly 430 genotyped donors, approximately 83% fell in the genetic ancestry cluster associated with self-reported Caucasian donors. A later genetic analysis took genome-wide SNP genotypes for about 65% of the 666 donors and used that subset as a discovery cohort. Rather than drawing on any new phenotypic data, the later analysis identified candidate immune exposures from TCR beta sequences and the way those sequences occurred across donors. The study was designed to test whether signatures of past pathogen exposure could be identified by cataloging public T cell receptors. Both class I and class II loci were covered by HLA typing, at four-digit resolution. High-throughput TCR immunosequencing, statistical association of individual TCRs with disease status, and machine learning were combined to predict cytomegalovirus infection status. Typing coverage differed by locus: A, B, C, DRB1 and DQB1 were typed in roughly 620-630 donors, DQA1 in 500 to 550, DPA1 in 606, and DPB1 in 450 to 490. Donor age, sex, ethnicity and CMV serostatus were collected together with the repertoire data. Because of strong linkage in the cohort, 4 to 6 DR-DQ haplotypes were treated as single units for association and clustering. In addition to the first cohort of 500 to 850 subjects, a separate validation cohort of approximately 130 different subjects was used. Roughly 290 gigabases of sequencing data and 70 million to 100 million unique TCR sequences made up an early release that covered about 640 HLA-typed donors. Using immunosequencing, the study profiled T cell repertoires from about 610 subjects and related those repertoires to cytomegalovirus serostatus. On average, 235,054 unique TCR beta nucleotide sequences were sequenced per donor among a few hundred genotyped donors of the cohort, with around 19% of those sequences being non-productive. To study patterns of TCR occurrence, a later analysis re-analyzed previously published TCR beta repertoires from under 750 donors and added high-resolution HLA genotyping. In an earlier analysis of 500 to 650 of the donors, high-throughput TCR beta sequencing was used to judge whether each TCR beta V gene segment behaved as functional or pseudogenic. All discovery cohort repertoires had been generated using a single sequencing platform.

The cohort comprised around 700 healthy bone marrow donors. At the time of sampling, every cohort member was nominally healthy, though immune exposures that went unrecorded were likely present. The donor tested CMV seronegative, placing the donor among the 350 to 400 seronegative members of the cohort. Every donor gave a peripheral blood sample, and the peripheral blood mononuclear cells from that sample were used for TCR beta sequencing. The Qiagen DNeasy Blood Extraction Kit was used to extract genomic DNA from the blood cell samples. V and J are truncated by 1 base and 1 base respectively, leaving an intervening sequence of 14 bases. The CDR3 measures 15 amino acids from cysteine to phenylalanine. The sequence is cut down to CDR3 DNA, 45 bases in frame from base 1. Taken from the germline V gene, the CDR1 and CDR2 loops are SQVTM and ANQGSEA. Overall results and qualifications from the work: Correlated functional status among segregating V segments might be attributable to linkage disequilibrium, but an unknown experimental factor could not be ruled out. While some public TCRs were present in many individuals, most TCR sequences turned up only very rarely across donors. A total of 150 or so TCR beta chains were listed by the study as associated with cytomegalovirus. In this cohort, only TCR beta chains were sequenced, and detectable features were limited by the absence of alpha or paired-chain data. The authors suggested that the approach could potentially be extended to other disease states and immunological phenotypes. Because counts were too low, around 18 rarely observed V segments, including chromosome 9 orphons, were left out of the earlier analysis of 500 to 750 of the donors. A further reported finding was that TCR beta sequences accurately predicted the HLA-A and HLA-B alleles for most subjects in the first cohort. A later analysis found that TCR association rates varied across HLA loci, with DRB1 alleles showing the most associated TCRs and HLA-C alleles the fewest. Cytomegalovirus status was reported to be diagnosed by the classifier with high specificity and sensitivity in both the original and validation cohorts. Some IMGT-functional V segments, including TRBV6-2 and TRBV6-3, could not be distinguished by the 87-base-pair reads and were therefore excluded. In an earlier analysis of under 600 of the donors, most TCR beta V segments were observed in productive rearrangements about 90% or about 30% of the time, broadly matching IMGT annotations. A cluster of highly shared sequence variants was judged likely to be a technical artifact of the sequencing pipeline. Because HLA typing was missing for some donors at each locus, association tests included only the typed subset. Presence/absence analyses assumed roughly uniform sequencing depth across donors, an assumption that may not hold. A few of the identified cytomegalovirus-associated TCR beta chains were confirmed in vitro to be specific for cytomegalovirus antigens. In a later genetic analysis, a missense DCLRE1C variant was associated with V-gene and J-gene trimming of TCR beta chains, and the association was replicated in an independent cohort. Immune exposure information for the cohort was limited to CMV serostatus. In a later analysis, most CMV-associated TCR beta chains were found to appear HLA-restricted, with HLA associations seemingly driven largely by CMV exposure. A later analysis associated around 16,000 TCR beta sequences with specific HLA alleles at a false discovery rate of 0.05. Compared with equally common non-associated chains, HLA-associated TCR beta chains in a later analysis were more clonally expanded and had lower generation probabilities. Compared with the 666-donor mean, donors in an Asian-associated ancestry cluster had fewer N-insertions in productive TCRs, according to a later genetic analysis. A later analysis reported that several top co-occurrence clusters appeared linked to parvovirus B19, influenza, CMV and Epstein-Barr virus. Assigning TCR associations to individual alleles was difficult when HLA alleles, especially DR and DQ, strongly co-occurred.

Library preparation employed the immunoSEQ multiplex PCR assay. A mixture of 60 forward primers for TCR Vbeta segments and 13 reverse primers for TCR Jbeta segments was used in the multiplex PCR. The CDR3 region of rearranged TCR beta genes was amplified from genomic DNA by a multiplex PCR assay. On the Illumina HiSeq System, the amplified TCR beta libraries were sequenced as 87-base-pair reads. The original pipeline was this. In a later analysis, roughly 80 million unique TCR beta chains were counted across the approximately 620 repertoires, and about 10 million of these chains were shared by at least two donors. Raw reads were error-corrected and collapsed into unique sequences with a nearest-neighbor algorithm that merged closely related sequences to remove PCR and sequencing errors. To assign V, D and J gene segments, CDR3 sequences were aligned to IMGT reference sequences. For a sequence to be retained, a match of at least six nucleotides was required to both a V gene segment and a J gene segment. Rearrangements were classified as productive when the CDR3 lacked stop codons and remained in frame with V and J, and all other rearrangements were classified as non-productive. Following IMGT convention, CDR3 was defined as the stretch from the second conserved V-encoded cysteine to the conserved J-encoded phenylalanine. The earlier analysis of about 500 of the donors excluded sequences that lacked an unambiguous match to a single V gene segment. In an earlier analysis of some 590 of the donors, a V segment was called functional when productive rearrangements were above 56.7%, and segregating when the standard deviation between donors exceeded 5%. To diagnose cytomegalovirus status from the catalog of TCR beta chain sequences, a statistical classification framework was built. A later analysis assigned V and J genes by comparing TCR nucleotide sequences with IMGT/GENE-DB human TR gene sequences. The TCRdist pipeline was used in a later analysis to assign CDR3 sequences and most-parsimonious VDJ recombination scenarios. In a later analysis, each TCR beta chain was defined by its CDR3 amino acid sequence together with its V-gene family, and reads lacking a unique V-gene family were excluded. A later analysis removed several hundred highly shared, low-generation-probability nucleotide sequences to deal with suspected cross-contamination and a sequencing artifact. In a later analysis, a clonal expansion index for each public chain was calculated from normalized within-repertoire ranks of inferred template counts. Generation probabilities in a later analysis came from a VDJ recombination model fitted to out-of-frame rearrangements, and those results were checked against IGoR. A later analysis scored TCR-TCR, TCR-HLA and TCR-CMV co-occurrence with hypergeometric tests, applying a repertoire-size bias correction to TCR pairs. To estimate false discovery rates, a later analysis permuted the HLA or CMV assignments 20 times. In a later analysis, co-occurring TCRs were grouped using DBSCAN, and TCRdist sequence similarity was added for clustering within HLA-allele-positive subsets. Repertoires with fewer than 30,000 or more than 120,000 public chains, plus five repertoires with anomalous nucleotide sharing, were excluded from co-occurrence clustering. The source is immuneACCESS, and TCRdb retained only in-frame sequences with V and J called. Part of the clones is not carried over; for the studies checked, unresolved V genes explain less than half of this, and the remainder is unexplained. Clone size and V and J calls were adopted from that table, with D and trimming inferred from the DNA. This sample has some 130,000 clones in its table, and roughly 80% of those were observed once. The top ten constitute about 4% of the sample.

The chain is made from TRBV29-1 and TRBJ2-7, and the D gene may be TRBD2, 5 bases matching. The sequencing input was PBMCs. The sequence came from a woman in her thirties or forties in good health and CMV-seronegative. The sequenced DNA is TGCAGCGTTGAAGGCGAGGGTAAGGGATCCTACGAGCAGTACTTC. This encodes CSVEGEGKGSYEQYF.